This T cell receptor beta chain was identified during a study of identical twins. This clonotype has only a few counts. The V end was cut by 8 bases, the J end by 1 base, with 17 bases between. The CDR3 loop spans 15 amino acids. The germline V gene encodes CDR1 MDHEN and CDR2 SYDVKM. TCRdb reprocessed the 5' RACE reads with MiXCR, giving one entry per CDR3 protein. The table has hundreds of thousands of distinct CDR3 sequences, 10% to 15% seen once. The same data also went into a second study, on yellow fever vaccine responses in identical twins.

The material sequenced was CD8+ T cells sorted from blood. The receptor was isolated from a woman aged 18-30 years in good health. The genes are TRBV28 and TRBJ2-5; weak D call: TRBD1 (6 bases). CDR3 residues: CASLRADSPQETQYF. CDR3 in DNA: TGTGCCAGCCTCCGGGCGGACAGCCCCCAAGAGACCCAGTACTTC.